This TCR beta chain was observed in a study of blood T cells in healthy people across ages. Study details: About one barcoded beta molecule per two T cells came from capture by template switching. Study conclusions and caveats: Naive T cell percentage strongly correlated with TCR beta diversity. Relative to aged donors, long-lived donors carried more naive CD4+ cells and displayed higher diversity. Donor CMV status was unknown, possibly confounding expanded clonotype changes.

This clonotype was counted at least ten times. Its specificity is unknown. The V and J ends lost 3 bases and 3 bases, in that order; junction bases with no gene match: 4. The CDR3 is 16 amino acids. In germline, CDR1 is SGHDN, CDR2 FVKESK. A second PCR, run for roughly 6 to 11 cycles, used a sample-barcoded 5' primer plus a J-beta primer mix. TCRdb reanalysed the 5' RACE reads using MiXCR and keeps one entry per CDR3 protein. The sample has about a million distinct CDR3 sequences; more than 30% are singletons. V and J are TRBV14 and TRBJ2-2, with 10 positions matching TRBD1. Material for sequencing was blood. The clonotype comes from a man aged 18-30 years in good health. The CDR3 loop reads CASSHLGQGDTGELFF. CDR3 nucleotides: TGTGCCAGCAGCCATCTCGGACAGGGGGACACCGGGGAGCTGTTTTTT.